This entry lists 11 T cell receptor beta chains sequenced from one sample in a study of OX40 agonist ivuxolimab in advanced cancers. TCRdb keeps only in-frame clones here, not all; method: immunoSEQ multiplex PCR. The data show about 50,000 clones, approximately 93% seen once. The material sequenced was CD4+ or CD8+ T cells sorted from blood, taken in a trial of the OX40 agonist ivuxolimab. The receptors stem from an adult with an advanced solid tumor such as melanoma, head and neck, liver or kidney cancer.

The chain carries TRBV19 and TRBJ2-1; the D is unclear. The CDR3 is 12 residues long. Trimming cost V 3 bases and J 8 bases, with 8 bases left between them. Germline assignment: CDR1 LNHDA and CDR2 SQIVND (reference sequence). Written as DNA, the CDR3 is TGTGCCAGTAGTATGGGCAGGCATGAGCAGTTCTTC. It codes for CASSMGRHEQFF. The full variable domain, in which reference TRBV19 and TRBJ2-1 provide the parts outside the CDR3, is DGGITQSPKYLFRKEGQNVTLSCEQNLNHDAMYWYRQDPGQGLRLIYYSQIVNDFQKGDIAEGYSVSREKKESFPLTVTSAQKNPTAFYLCASSMGRHEQFFGPGTRLTVL.

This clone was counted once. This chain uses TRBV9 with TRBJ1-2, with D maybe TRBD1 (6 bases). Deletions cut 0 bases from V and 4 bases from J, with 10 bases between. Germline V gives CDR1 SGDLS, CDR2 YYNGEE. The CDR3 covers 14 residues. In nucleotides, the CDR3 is TGTGCCAGCAGCGTAGTGGACAGCTCCTATGGCTACACCTTC. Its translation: CASSVVDSSYGYTF. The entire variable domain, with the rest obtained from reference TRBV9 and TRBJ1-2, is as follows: DSGVTQTPKHLITATGQRVTLRCSPRSGDLSVYWYQQSLDQGLQFLIQYYNGEERAKGNILERFSAQQFPDLHSELNLSSLELGDSALYFCASSVVDSSYGYTFGSGTRLTVV.

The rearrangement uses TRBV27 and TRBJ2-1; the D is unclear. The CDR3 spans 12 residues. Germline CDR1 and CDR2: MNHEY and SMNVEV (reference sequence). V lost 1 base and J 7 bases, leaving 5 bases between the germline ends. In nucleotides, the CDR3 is TGTGCCAGCAGTTTATATGGTAATGAGCAGTTCTTC. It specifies CASSLYGNEQFF.

CDR3 region: CASSTGLASATSYEQYF. The DNA of the CDR3 is TGTGCCAGCAGTACAGGGTTGGCTAGCGCGACCTCCTACGAGCAGTACTTC. The V call is TRBV7-8, the J call TRBJ2-7, with D perhaps TRBD1 or TRBD2 (6 bases each). Between the trimmed V and J ends, which lost 6 bases and 0 bases, there was a span of 21 bases. CDR3 size: 17 residues. CDR1 and CDR2 (germline): SGHVS, FQNEAQ.

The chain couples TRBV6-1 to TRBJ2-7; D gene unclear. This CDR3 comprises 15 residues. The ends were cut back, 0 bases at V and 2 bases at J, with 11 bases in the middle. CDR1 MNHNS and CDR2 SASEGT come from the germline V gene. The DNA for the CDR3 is TGTGCCAGCAGTGAAGCGCTATCTGATACCTACGAGCAGTACTTC. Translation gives CASSEALSDTYEQYF.

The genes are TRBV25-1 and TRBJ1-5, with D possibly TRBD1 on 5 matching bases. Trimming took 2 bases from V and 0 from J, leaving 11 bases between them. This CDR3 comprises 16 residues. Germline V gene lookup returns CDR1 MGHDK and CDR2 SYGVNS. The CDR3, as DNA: TGTGCCAGCAGTGAAGATGCGACAGATAGCAATCAGCCCCAGCATTTT. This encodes CASSEDATDSNQPQHF.

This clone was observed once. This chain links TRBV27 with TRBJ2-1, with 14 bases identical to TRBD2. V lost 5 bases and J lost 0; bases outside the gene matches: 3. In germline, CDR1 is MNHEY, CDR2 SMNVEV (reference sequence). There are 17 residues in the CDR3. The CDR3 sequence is CASSQGTSGSSYNEQFF. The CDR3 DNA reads TGTGCCAGCAGTCAGGGGACTAGCGGGAGCTCCTACAATGAGCAGTTCTTC.

The CDR3: CASSLRFLSGGERMNTEAFF. CDR3 sequence (DNA): TGTGCCAGCAGTTTAAGGTTTCTTTCAGGGGGCGAGAGAATGAACACTGAAGCTTTCTTT. The rearrangement joins TRBV28 to TRBJ1-1; 8 positions match TRBD1. V trimming: 2 bases; J trimming: 0 bases; junction bases outside the gene matches: 17. The V gene's germline CDR1 is MDHEN and CDR2 SYDVKM. The CDR3 consists of 20 residues.

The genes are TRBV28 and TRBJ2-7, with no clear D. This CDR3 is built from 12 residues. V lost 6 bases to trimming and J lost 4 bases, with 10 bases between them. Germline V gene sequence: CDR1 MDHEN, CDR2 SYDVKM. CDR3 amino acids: CASRDVAYEQYF. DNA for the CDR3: TGTGCCAGCAGGGACGTAGCATACGAGCAGTACTTC.

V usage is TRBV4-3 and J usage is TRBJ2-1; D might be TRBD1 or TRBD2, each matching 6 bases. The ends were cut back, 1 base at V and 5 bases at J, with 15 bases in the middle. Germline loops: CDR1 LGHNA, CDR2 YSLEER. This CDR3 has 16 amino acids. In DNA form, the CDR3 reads TGCGCCAGCAGCCAAGTTTGGTGGGGGGCCCACAATGAGCAGTTCTTC. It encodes CASSQVWWGAHNEQFF.

The CDR3 DNA follows: TGTGCCAGCAGCCAAGATCCGGGGGAGGGCTACGAGCAGTACTTC. This sequence encodes CASSQDPGEGYEQYF. V usage is TRBV4-2 and J usage is TRBJ2-7; 7 bases are a match to TRBD2. CDR3 length: 15 residues. V shed 0 bases and J 3 bases; nucleotides not matched to a gene: 5. Germline values: CDR1 LGHNA, CDR2 YNFKEQ.